This paragraph covers one TCR beta chain sequence. Its antigen remains unknown. These data are taken from a study of CD8 T cells in ankylosing spondylitis. The study's findings and limits: Disease-linked clones were found to be CD8+ and relatively rare in peripheral blood. Reports say disease-linked clones showed up significantly more in matched ankylosing spondylitis synovial fluid.

The length of the CDR3 is 11 residues. Trimming left V 5 bases short and J 6 bases short, with 10 bases between. Germline lookup yields CDR1 DFQATT and CDR2 SNEGSKA (reference sequence). 5'-RACE, quantitative and with molecular barcodes, yielded the TCR beta libraries. TCRdb fed the 5' RACE reads into MiXCR, producing one record per CDR3 protein. The sample has roughly 180,000 distinct CDR3 sequences; around a tenth are singletons. Specimen: blood, either unsorted or a sorted T cell fraction (not recorded which). The sequence came from a female donor with ankylosing spondylitis or in good health (not recorded which). The rearrangement joins TRBV20-1 to TRBJ1-2; D may be TRBD1 (6 bases). The CDR3 DNA is TGCAGTGCTCCCCGGACAGATGGCTACACCTTC. Protein product: CSAPRTDGYTF.